The T cell receptor (beta chain) under discussion was sequenced for a study of T cell changes during pregnancy in multiple sclerosis. The germline gives CDR1 MNHEY, CDR2 SMNVEV (reference sequence). J was trimmed by 5 bases and V by 3 bases; bases with no gene match: 4. This CDR3 spans 15 amino acids. TCRdb's table, derived via immunoSEQ multiplex PCR, lists solely in-frame clones and lacks some. This table holds about 80,000 clones, about 91% found once. This receptor was obtained from a female donor with multiple sclerosis, enrolled in a pregnancy study. The chain uses TRBV27 and TRBJ1-6; 7 positions agree with TRBD1. The specimen was peripheral blood, collected before pregnancy. The CDR3 DNA follows: TGTGCCAGCAGTTTGAGACAGGGCCATAATTCACCCCTCCACTTT. Protein: CASSLRQGHNSPLHF.